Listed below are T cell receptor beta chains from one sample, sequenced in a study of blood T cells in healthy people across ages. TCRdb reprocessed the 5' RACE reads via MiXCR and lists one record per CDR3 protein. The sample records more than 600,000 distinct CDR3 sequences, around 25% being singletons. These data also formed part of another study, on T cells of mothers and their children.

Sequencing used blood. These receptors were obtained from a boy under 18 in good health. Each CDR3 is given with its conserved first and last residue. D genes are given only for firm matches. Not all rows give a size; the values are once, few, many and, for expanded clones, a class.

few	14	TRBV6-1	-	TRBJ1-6	TGTGCCAGCAGTTGGAGCTCCTATAATTCACCCCTCCACTTT	CASSWSSYNSPLHF
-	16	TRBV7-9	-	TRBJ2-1	TGTGCCAGCAGCGGAACGGGACCCCTTTCCTACAATGAGCAGTTCTTC	CASSGTGPLSYNEQFF
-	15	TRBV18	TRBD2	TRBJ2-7	TGTGCCAGCTCAACCGGGACTAGCCAATCCTGCGAGCAGTACTTC	CASSTGTSQSCEQYF
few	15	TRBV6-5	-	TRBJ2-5	TGTGCCAGCAGTTACGACGGTATCAGCGGGGAGACCCAGTACTTC	CASSYDGISGETQYF
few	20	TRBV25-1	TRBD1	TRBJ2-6	TGTGCCAGCAGTGAATTAGCAGGGGGATCCGTTGGCTCTGGGGCCAACGTCCTGACTTTC	CASSELAGGSVGSGANVLTF
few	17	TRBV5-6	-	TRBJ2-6	TGTGCCAGCAGCTTAGGGGGTGCCCGCTCTGGGGCCAACGTCCTGACTTTC	CASSLGGARSGANVLTF
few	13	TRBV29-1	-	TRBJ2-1	TGCAGCGCCCACTGGGGGACAAACAATGAGCAGTTCTTC	CSAHWGTNNEQFF
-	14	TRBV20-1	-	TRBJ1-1	TGCAGTGCTAGTGCCCGCACCCCGGACGCTGAAGCTTTCTTT	CSASARTPDAEAFF
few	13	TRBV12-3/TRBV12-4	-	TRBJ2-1	TGTGCCAGCAGTTTTGAGGACTACAATGAGCAGTTCTTC	CASSFEDYNEQFF
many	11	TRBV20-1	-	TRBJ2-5	TGCAGTGCTGACAGTCAAGAGACCCAGTACTTC	CSADSQETQYF
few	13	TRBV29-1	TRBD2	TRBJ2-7	TGCAGCGTTGAAGATAGGGAGGGAGGCGAGCAGTACTTC	CSVEDREGGEQYF
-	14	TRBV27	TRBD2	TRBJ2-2	TGTGCCAGCAGTCGCGGGGGTTCGGAAGGGGAGCTGTTTTTT	CASSRGGSEGELFF
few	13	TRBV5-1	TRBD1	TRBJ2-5	TGCGCCAGCAGCGCGGGACAGGAAGAGACCCAGTACTTC	CASSAGQEETQYF
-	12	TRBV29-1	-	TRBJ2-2	TGCAGCGTTGATCTTCAGGGCGGGGAGCTGTTTTTT	CSVDLQGGELFF
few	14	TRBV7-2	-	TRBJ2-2	TGTGCCAGCAGCACGGGACCCGACACCGGGGAGCTGTTTTTT	CASSTGPDTGELFF
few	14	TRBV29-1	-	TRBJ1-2	TGCAGCGTCGGAGAGATTGGGAACCGCTATGGCTACACCTTC	CSVGEIGNRYGYTF
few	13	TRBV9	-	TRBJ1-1	TGTGCCAGCAGCTATTCTGGACAGAATGAAGCTTTCTTT	CASSYSGQNEAFF
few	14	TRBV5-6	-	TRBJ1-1	TGTGCCAGCTATCGGCGGGTAGTGAACACTGAAGCTTTCTTT	CASYRRVVNTEAFF
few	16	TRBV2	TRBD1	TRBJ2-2	TGTGCCAGCAGTCCCCAGCGACAGGGGAACACCGGGGAGCTGTTTTTT	CASSPQRQGNTGELFF
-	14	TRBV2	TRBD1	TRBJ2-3	TGTGCCAGCAGTTCGGACAGGGGGGCAGATACGCAGTATTTT	CASSSDRGADTQYF
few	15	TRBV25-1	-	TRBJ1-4	TGTGCCAGCAGTGATGAGGGCCGGGGCATGGAAAAACTGTTTTTT	CASSDEGRGMEKLFF
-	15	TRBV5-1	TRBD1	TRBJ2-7	TGCGCCAGCAGCATCGACGGACAGGGCCGCTACGAGCAGTACTTC	CASSIDGQGRYEQYF
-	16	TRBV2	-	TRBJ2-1	TGTGCCAGCAGTGATCCGGGAGAAAACTCCTACAATGAGCAGTTCTTC	CASSDPGENSYNEQFF
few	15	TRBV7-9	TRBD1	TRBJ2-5	TGTGCCAGCAGCCCATCCGACAGGGGTCAAGAGACCCAGTACTTC	CASSPSDRGQETQYF
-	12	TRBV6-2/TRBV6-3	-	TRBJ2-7	TGTGCCAGCAGTTACTTCTCCTACGAGCAGTACTTC	CASSYFSYEQYF
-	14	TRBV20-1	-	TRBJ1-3	TGCAGTGCTAGAGATCAAGGTCCTGGAAACACCATATATTTT	CSARDQGPGNTIYF
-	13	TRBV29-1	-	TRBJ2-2	TGCAGCGTTGACAAGGGATGGGACGGGGAGCTGTTTTTT	CSVDKGWDGELFF
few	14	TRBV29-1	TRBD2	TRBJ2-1	TGCAGCGTTGAGGTGAGGACTAGCGGCAATGAGCAGTTCTTC	CSVEVRTSGNEQFF
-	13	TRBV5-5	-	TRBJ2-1	TGTGCCAGCAGCTTTGGTCTCCTAAATGAGCAGTTCTTC	CASSFGLLNEQFF
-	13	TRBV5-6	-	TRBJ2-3	TGTGCCAGCAGCTTGTCTTGGACAGATACGCAGTATTTT	CASSLSWTDTQYF
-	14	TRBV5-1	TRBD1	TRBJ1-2	TGCGCCAGCAGCTTGGGGGACAGCTCAGGTGGCTACACCTTC	CASSLGDSSGGYTF
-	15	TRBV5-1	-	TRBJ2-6	TGCGCCAGCAGCGGTGAGGGATCTGGGGCCAACGTCCTGACTTTC	CASSGEGSGANVLTF
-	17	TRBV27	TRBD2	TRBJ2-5	TGTGCCAGCAGTTTATATGCCGGGACTAGCGGAAAAGAGACCCAGTACTTC	CASSLYAGTSGKETQYF
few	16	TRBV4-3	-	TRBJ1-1	TGCGCCAGCAGCCAAGATCGTGCGACCCCGAACACTGAAGCTTTCTTT	CASSQDRATPNTEAFF
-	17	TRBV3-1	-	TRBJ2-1	TGTGCCAGCAGCCCGCGGGGGGCTAGCTCCAGGGGGGATGAGCAGTTCTTC	CASSPRGASSRGDEQFF
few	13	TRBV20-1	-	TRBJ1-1	TGCAGTGCTAGAGGGGACACCACCACTGAAGCTTTCTTT	CSARGDTTTEAFF
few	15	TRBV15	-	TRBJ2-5	TGTGCCACCAGCAGAGATGGAGGTAGACAAGAGACCCAGTACTTC	CATSRDGGRQETQYF
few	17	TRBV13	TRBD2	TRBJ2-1	TGTGCCAGCAGCCCCCCTACGGGCTTAGCGGGAGTAGGTGAGCAGTTCTTC	CASSPPTGLAGVGEQFF
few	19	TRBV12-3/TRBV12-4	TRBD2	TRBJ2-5	TGTGCCAGCAGTTCGTTAGGCCCCCGGACTAGCGGGAGGCAGGAGACCCAGTACTTC	CASSSLGPRTSGRQETQYF
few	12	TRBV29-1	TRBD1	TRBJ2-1	TGCAGCGTAAAGACAGGGGGTAATGAGCAGTTCTTC	CSVKTGGNEQFF
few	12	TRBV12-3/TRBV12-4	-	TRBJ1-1	TGTGCCAGCAGTATAGGGGTCACTGAAGCTTTCTTT	CASSIGVTEAFF
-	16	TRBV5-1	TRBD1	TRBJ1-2	TGCGCCAGCAGCCCGAGGGACAGGGGGAAGCTCTATGGCTACACCTTC	CASSPRDRGKLYGYTF
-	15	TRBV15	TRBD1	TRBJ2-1	TGTGCCACCAGCACGAGATCAGGGGGCCACAATGAGCAGTTCTTC	CATSTRSGGHNEQFF
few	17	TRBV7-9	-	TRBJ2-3	TGTGCCAGCAGCGCCCGCTCCGGCGGGGCTAGCACAGATACGCAGTATTTT	CASSARSGGASTDTQYF
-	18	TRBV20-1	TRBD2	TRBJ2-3	TGCAGTGCTAGACCGTACGCTACTAGCGGGGGGTTCACAGATACGCAGTATTTT	CSARPYATSGGFTDTQYF
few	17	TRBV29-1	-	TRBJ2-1	TGCAGCGTTGAAGATTTAGGGCGGGCGGGCTCCTACAATGAGCAGTTCTTC	CSVEDLGRAGSYNEQFF
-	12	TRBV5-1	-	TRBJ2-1	TGCGCCAGCAGCTTGGCCACGGGGGAGCAGTTCTTC	CASSLATGEQFF